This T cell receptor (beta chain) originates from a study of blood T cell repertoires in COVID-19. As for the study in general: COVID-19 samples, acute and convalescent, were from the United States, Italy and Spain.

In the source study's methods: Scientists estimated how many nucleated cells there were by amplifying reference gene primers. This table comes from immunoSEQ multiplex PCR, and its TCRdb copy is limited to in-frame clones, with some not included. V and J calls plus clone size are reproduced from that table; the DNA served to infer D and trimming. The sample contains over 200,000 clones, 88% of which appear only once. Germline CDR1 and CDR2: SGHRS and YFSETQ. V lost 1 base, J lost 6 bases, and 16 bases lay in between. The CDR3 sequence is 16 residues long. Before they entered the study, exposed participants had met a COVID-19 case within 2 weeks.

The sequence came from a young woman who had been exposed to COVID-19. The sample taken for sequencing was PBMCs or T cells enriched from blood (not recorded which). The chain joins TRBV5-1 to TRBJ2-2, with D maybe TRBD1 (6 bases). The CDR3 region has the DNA TGCGCCAGCAGCTTGTTGGAACAGGGTGGGTCCGGGGAGCTGTTTTTT. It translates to CASSLLEQGGSGELFF.